This T cell receptor beta chain was sequenced for a study of blood T cell repertoires in COVID-19. At the level of the study: Samples taken during acute and convalescent COVID-19 were collected in the United States, Italy and Spain. PBMCs, B-cell-depleted T cells, or T cells provided the cDNA or gDNA that made up the material.

Participants spanned ages about 18 to 90 years and resided in around 25 US areas. Original processing methods: Quantification of nucleated cells was approximated via reference gene primer amplification. TCRdb keeps only in-frame clones here, not all; method: immunoSEQ multiplex PCR. V, J and clone size derive from that table, while D and trimming were established from the DNA sequence. Of 130,000 or so clones listed, 84% are singletons. This TCR derives from a woman aged 45-60 years with acute COVID-19. The specimen sequenced was PBMCs or T cells enriched from blood (not recorded which).

CDR3 coding DNA: TGTGCCAGCAGCCCCACACGAAAGGGAAACACCATATATTTT. It specifies CASSPTRKGNTIYF. The chain is built from TRBV6-5 and TRBJ1-3, with D unclear. V was clipped by 6 bases and J by 4 bases, with 13 bases between them. The CDR3 consists of 14 residues. Germline V lookup: CDR1 MNHEY, CDR2 SVGAGI.